This T cell receptor beta chain stems from a study of T cells after yellow fever vaccination. Study overall: The SMART-Seq v4 Ultra Low Input method served to prepare the low-cell-number fractions. Study conclusions and caveats: Weaker overall was a secondary response that nonetheless peaked faster, on day 5 versus 15. Most primary-vaccination clones recurred post-booster (nearly 98% CD4, just over 85% CD8).

Concerning this clonotype itself: What it binds is not known.

TCR cDNA was made by 5'RACE template switching, adding a universal primer site and UMIs. TCRdb analysed the 5' RACE reads with MiXCR anew, one entry per CDR3 protein. The sample shows 250,000 to 300,000 distinct CDR3 sequences, under 15% of them seen only once. This CDR3 spans 15 amino acids. Trimming removed 5 bases at V and 2 bases at J, with 13 bases between. CDR1 SGHTA and CDR2 FQGNSA come from the germline V gene. The sequences come from CD4+ T cells sorted from PBMCs, collected 45 days after the yellow fever booster vaccination. The chain uses TRBV7-2 and TRBJ1-5; D remains ambiguous. The receptor comes from a man aged 30-40 years who received the YFV17D yellow fever vaccine. The CDR3 DNA sequence: TGTGCCAGCAGCGAGACGTCCTGGGGCAATCAGCCCCAGCATTTT. Translating it yields CASSETSWGNQPQHF.